Below, one T cell receptor beta chain is given with its context. The antigen remains unidentified. The germline V gene encodes CDR1 MDHEN and CDR2 SYDVKM. V was pared by 3 bases and J by 1 base, with 10 bases between. The CDR3 contains 14 residues. This table comes from immunoSEQ multiplex PCR, and its TCRdb copy is limited to in-frame clones, with some not included. The table records about 53,000 clones, 80% to 95% of them present only once. These data belong to a study of early stage breast cancer tumors. As for the study in general: Samples were sequenced at around 10-fold average coverage. The study, taken as a whole, reports: Tumor and normal breast were distinguished via blood comparison in about 90% of the 16 patients.

J is TRBJ2-7 and V is TRBV28, with D possibly being TRBD1 (6 bases). This sequence was found in a person aged 70 to 85 with breast cancer. Sequenced input: blood. The CDR3 DNA sequence: TGTGCCAGCAGTTTGCCAGGGGCGTCCTACGAGCAGTACTTC. This codes for CASSLPGASYEQYF.